A selection of T cell receptor beta chains follows, all from one sample in a study of CD8 T cells in Susac syndrome. Via MiXCR, TCRdb re-called the immunoSEQ multiplex PCR reads, giving one row per CDR3 protein. Seen here are about 180,000 distinct CDR3 sequences, roughly 95% observed once, and the top ten hold less than 0.2%. The sequencing sample was made of CD8+ T cells from PBMCs. These receptors were obtained from a human donor with multiple sclerosis. CDR3s include the opening cysteine and the closing phenylalanine or tryptophan. The D gene is left open where the match is weak. Some rows have no size entry. The others give once, few or many, or a class for an expanded clone.

D	J	size	V	CDR3	DNA
TRBD2	TRBJ2-7	.	TRBV28	CASSWAGVVYEQYF	TGTGCCAGCAGTTGGGCGGGAGTAGTCTACGAGCAGTACTTC
.	TRBJ1-2	.	TRBV29-1	CSGGRENYGYTF	TGCAGCGGGGGCAGGGAAAACTATGGCTACACCTTC
TRBD2	TRBJ2-7	.	TRBV11-2	CASSFFGTSGLYEQYF	TGTGCCAGCAGCTTTTTCGGGACTAGCGGACTATACGAGCAGTACTTC
.	TRBJ1-5	.	TRBV7-8	CASSLPAGQPQHF	TGTGCCAGCAGCCTCCCGGCCGGACAGCCCCAGCATTTT
.	TRBJ2-2	.	TRBV6-1	CASSPLNTGELFF	TGTGCCAGCAGCCCCTTGAACACCGGGGAGCTGTTTTTT
TRBD2	TRBJ2-1	.	TRBV12-3/TRBV12-4	CASIGTSAAYNEQFF	TGTGCCAGCATCGGGACTAGCGCAGCCTACAATGAGCAGTTCTTC
.	TRBJ1-1	.	TRBV6-6	CASSYGWNTEAFF	TGTGCCAGCAGTTACGGGTGGAACACTGAAGCTTTCTTT
.	TRBJ1-1	.	TRBV30	CAWTQGNTEAFF	TGTGCCTGGACACAGGGGAACACTGAAGCTTTCTTT
TRBD2	TRBJ2-1	.	TRBV9	CASSVGLAEYNEQFF	TGTGCCAGCAGCGTTGGACTAGCGGAGTACAATGAGCAGTTCTTC
.	TRBJ2-1	.	TRBV13	CASSSLYPRWNEQFF	TGTGCCAGCAGCTCCCTTTATCCGCGGTGGAATGAGCAGTTCTTC
TRBD1	TRBJ2-1	.	TRBV13	CASSPQTGADEQFF	TGTGCCAGCAGCCCGCAGACAGGGGCGGATGAGCAGTTCTTC
TRBD1	TRBJ2-3	.	TRBV28	CASSPDRGPGDTQYF	TGTGCCAGCAGTCCGGACAGGGGGCCAGGAGATACGCAGTATTTT
TRBD1	TRBJ1-2	.	TRBV25-1	CASSAWTGSYYGYTF	TGTGCCAGCAGTGCGTGGACAGGATCCTACTATGGCTACACCTTC
TRBD1	TRBJ2-1	.	TRBV15	CATSQDRGSYNEQFF	TGTGCCACCAGCCAGGACAGGGGCTCCTACAATGAGCAGTTCTTC
.	TRBJ2-1	.	TRBV12-3/TRBV12-4	CASSPGRARKGSSYNEQFF	TGTGCCAGCAGCCCGGGTCGAGCGAGAAAGGGGAGCTCCTACAATGAGCAGTTCTTC
.	TRBJ2-6	.	TRBV7-3	CASSSPAGLSSGANVLTF	TGTGCCAGCAGCTCCCCGGCAGGTTTGAGCTCTGGGGCCAACGTCCTGACTTTC
TRBD2	TRBJ2-3	.	TRBV7-9	CASSPGTSGEYF	TGTGCCAGCAGCCCCGGGACTAGCGGGGAGTATTTT
.	TRBJ1-1	.	TRBV5-1	CASSLASGLNTEAFF	TGCGCCAGCAGCTTGGCTTCGGGATTGAACACTGAAGCTTTCTTT
TRBD2	TRBJ2-1	.	TRBV6-5	CASSPSGMAYNEQFF	TGTGCCAGCAGTCCTAGCGGGATGGCTTACAATGAGCAGTTCTTC
.	TRBJ2-5	.	TRBV20-1	CSARDLGRGVVQYF	TGCAGTGCTAGAGATCTTGGCAGGGGAGTGGTCCAGTACTTC
TRBD2	TRBJ2-5	.	TRBV19	CASTQGAGGQETQYF	TGTGCCAGTACCCAAGGGGCGGGGGGTCAAGAGACCCAGTACTTC
TRBD1	TRBJ1-2	.	TRBV20-1	CSARGRGQGYYGYTF	TGCAGTGCTAGAGGGAGGGGACAGGGGTACTATGGCTACACCTTC
TRBD1	TRBJ2-7	.	TRBV3-1	CASSQIPVGTGTSYEQYF	TGTGCCAGCAGCCAAATTCCCGTGGGGACAGGGACATCCTACGAGCAGTACTTC
.	TRBJ2-7	.	TRBV7-9	CASRGDDPSSYEQYF	TGTGCCAGCAGGGGAGATGACCCGAGCTCCTACGAGCAGTACTTC
.	TRBJ2-7	.	TRBV5-1	CASSLVYGSYEQYF	TGCGCCAGCAGCTTGGTATACGGGAGCTACGAGCAGTACTTC
TRBD2	TRBJ2-3	.	TRBV13	CASSLLQAGGGDTQYF	TGTGCCAGCAGCTTACTTCAAGCGGGAGGAGGGGATACGCAGTATTTT
TRBD1	TRBJ2-5	.	TRBV2	CASSEVRTGETQYF	TGTGCCAGCAGTGAAGTTCGGACAGGGGAGACCCAGTACTTC
TRBD2	TRBJ2-3	.	TRBV3-1	CASSQDTGSGRAVDTQYF	TGTGCCAGCAGCCAAGATACGGGGAGCGGGAGGGCCGTAGATACGCAGTATTTT
.	TRBJ2-5	.	TRBV21-1	CASSKVGQETQYF	TGTGCCAGCAGCAAAGTCGGACAAGAGACCCAGTACTTC
TRBD2	TRBJ2-1	.	TRBV9	CASSVGTSGSLGQFF	TGTGCCAGCAGCGTAGGTACTAGCGGGAGTCTGGGGCAGTTCTTC
TRBD2	TRBJ2-7	.	TRBV20-1	CSARRTSNHYEQYF	TGCAGTGCTAGAAGGACTAGCAACCACTACGAGCAGTACTTC
.	TRBJ2-4	.	TRBV25-1	CASSEHLETLQYF	TGTGCCAGCAGTGAACATCTGGAGACCCTTCAGTACTTC
TRBD2	TRBJ2-1	.	TRBV7-8	CASSFGLAGVFEQFF	TGTGCCAGCAGCTTCGGACTAGCGGGAGTCTTTGAGCAGTTCTTC
TRBD1	TRBJ2-6	.	TRBV12-3/TRBV12-4	CASSPTGEGANVLTF	TGTGCCAGCAGTCCTACAGGGGAGGGGGCCAACGTCCTGACTTTC
.	TRBJ2-7	.	TRBV7-9	CASRQITYEQYF	TGTGCCAGCAGACAGATTACCTACGAGCAGTACTTC
.	TRBJ1-1	.	TRBV14	CASSPNSRGNTEAFF	TGTGCCAGCAGCCCGAACTCTCGCGGCAACACTGAAGCTTTCTTT
.	TRBJ2-1	.	TRBV12-3/TRBV12-4	CASSSRLVRNEQFF	TGTGCCAGCAGTTCTCGACTAGTGCGAAATGAGCAGTTCTTC
.	TRBJ2-3	.	TRBV20-1	CSAPLQGGGDTQYF	TGCAGTGCTCCCCTTCAAGGGGGGGGAGATACGCAGTATTTT
.	TRBJ2-3	.	TRBV6-6	CASSYSAGSTDTQYF	TGTGCCAGCAGTTACTCGGCGGGTAGCACAGATACGCAGTATTTT
TRBD1	TRBJ1-2	once	TRBV6-6	CASSTFRGDGYTF	TGTGCCAGCAGTACCTTCAGGGGGGATGGCTACACCTTC
.	TRBJ2-1	.	TRBV7-9	CASSYRTANEQFF	TGTGCCAGCAGCTACCGGACTGCAAATGAGCAGTTCTTC
.	TRBJ2-7	.	TRBV9	CASSRERGTYEQYF	TGTGCCAGCAGTAGAGAACGGGGGACCTACGAGCAGTACTTC
.	TRBJ2-2	.	TRBV18	CASSQKEGAGELFF	TGTGCCAGCTCCCAAAAAGAGGGCGCCGGGGAGCTGTTTTTT
.	TRBJ1-5	.	TRBV3-1	CASSQDIGINQPQHF	TGTGCCAGCAGCCAAGATATCGGGATAAATCAGCCCCAGCATTTT
TRBD1	TRBJ1-2	.	TRBV7-9	CASSLGQGSNYGYTF	TGTGCCAGCAGCCTGGGACAGGGATCAAACTATGGCTACACCTTC
.	TRBJ1-2	.	TRBV2	CASRGPDYGYTF	TGTGCCAGCAGGGGACCCGATTATGGCTACACCTTC
TRBD2	TRBJ2-3	.	TRBV2	CASSEALAGGTDTQYF	TGTGCCAGCAGTGAAGCGCTAGCGGGGGGCACAGATACGCAGTATTTT
.	TRBJ2-2	.	TRBV5-1	CASQQETSNTGELFF	TGCGCCAGCCAACAGGAAACATCGAACACCGGGGAGCTGTTTTTT
.	TRBJ1-5	.	TRBV12-3/TRBV12-4	CASSLGTHQPQHF	TGTGCCAGCAGTTTGGGCACCCATCAGCCCCAGCATTTT
.	TRBJ1-2	.	TRBV5-4	CASSNGSNYYGYTF	TGTGCCAGCAGTAATGGATCTAACTACTATGGCTACACCTTC
TRBD2	TRBJ2-3	.	TRBV23-1	CASSQTRLAGSDTQYF	TGCGCCAGCAGTCAAACCAGACTAGCGGGATCAGATACGCAGTATTTT